The clone carrying this T cell receptor beta chain was detected ten times or more. Each CDR3 protein gets one entry after TCRdb re-called the reads with MiXCR. This table has about 740 distinct CDR3 sequences, about 8.3% appearing once. With V trimmed by 5 bases and J by 6 bases, 6 bases remained unmatched. This CDR3 spans 13 amino acids. Germline V lookup: CDR1 SGHTA, CDR2 FQGTGA. The TCR was taken from a human donor with rheumatoid arthritis. This sequence joins TRBV7-3 and TRBJ2-7; TRBD1 matches at 8 bases. Material for sequencing was CD4+ T cells from synovial fluid. The CDR3 bases are TGTGCCAGCAGCGGCCAACAGGGGGGCGAGCAGTACTTC. Protein sequence: CASSGQQGGEQYF.